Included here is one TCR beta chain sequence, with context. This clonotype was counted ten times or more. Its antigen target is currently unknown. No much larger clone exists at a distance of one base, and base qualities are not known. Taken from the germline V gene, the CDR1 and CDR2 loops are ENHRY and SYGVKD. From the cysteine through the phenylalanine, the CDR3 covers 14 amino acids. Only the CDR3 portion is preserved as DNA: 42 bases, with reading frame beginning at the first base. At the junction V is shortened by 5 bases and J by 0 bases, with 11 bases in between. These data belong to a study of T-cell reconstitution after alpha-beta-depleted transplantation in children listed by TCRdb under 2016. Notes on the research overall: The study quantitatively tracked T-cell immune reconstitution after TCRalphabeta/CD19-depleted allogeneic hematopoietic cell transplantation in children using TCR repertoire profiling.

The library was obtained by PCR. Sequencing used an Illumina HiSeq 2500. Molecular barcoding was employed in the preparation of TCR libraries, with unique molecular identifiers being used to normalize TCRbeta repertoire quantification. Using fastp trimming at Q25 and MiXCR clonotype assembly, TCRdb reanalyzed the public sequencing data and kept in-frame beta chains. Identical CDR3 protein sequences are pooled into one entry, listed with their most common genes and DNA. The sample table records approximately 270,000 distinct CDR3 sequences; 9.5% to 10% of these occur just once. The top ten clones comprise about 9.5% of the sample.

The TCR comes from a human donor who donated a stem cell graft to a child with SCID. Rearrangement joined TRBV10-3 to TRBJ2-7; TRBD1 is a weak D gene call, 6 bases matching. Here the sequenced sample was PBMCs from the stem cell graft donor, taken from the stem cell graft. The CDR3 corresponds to CAISPRDTSYEQYF. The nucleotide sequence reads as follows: TGTGCCATCAGTCCCCGGGACACCTCCTACGAGCAGTACTTC.